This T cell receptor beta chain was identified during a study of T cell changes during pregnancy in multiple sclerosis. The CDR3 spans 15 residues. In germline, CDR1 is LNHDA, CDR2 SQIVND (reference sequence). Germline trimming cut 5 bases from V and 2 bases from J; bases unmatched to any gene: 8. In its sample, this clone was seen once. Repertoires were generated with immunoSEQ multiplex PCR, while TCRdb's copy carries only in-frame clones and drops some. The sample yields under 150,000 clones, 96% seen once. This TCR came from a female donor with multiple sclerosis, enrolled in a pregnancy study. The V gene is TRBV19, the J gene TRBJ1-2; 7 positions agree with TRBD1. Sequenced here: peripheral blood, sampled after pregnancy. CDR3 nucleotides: TGTGCCAGTAGTGTCGACAGGGCTCCAAACTATGGCTACACCTTC. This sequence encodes CASSVDRAPNYGYTF. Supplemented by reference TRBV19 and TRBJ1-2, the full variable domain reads DGGITQSPKYLFRKEGQNVTLSCEQNLNHDAMYWYRQDPGQGLRLIYYSQIVNDFQKGDIAEGYSVSREKKESFPLTVTSAQKNPTAFYLCASSVDRAPNYGYTFGSGTRLTVV.